The rows below give T cell receptor beta chains drawn from one sample of a study of long-term antiretroviral therapy in people with HIV. Profiling relied on immunoSEQ multiplex PCR, and the TCRdb table lists in-frame clones only, not all of them. The data contain almost 35,000 clones, about 94% of them seen just once; the ten biggest clones take up about 3.7%. The input for sequencing was unsorted PBMCs, taken approximately 5 years after starting antiretroviral therapy. These receptors all come from a woman aged 45-59 years with HIV. Each CDR3 is given with its conserved first and last residue. The D gene is left open where the match is weak. Clone size is given for some rows only: seen once, a few or many times, or a class if the clone is expanded.

j_call v_call d_call clone_size cdr3_aa cdr3_nt
TRBJ2-7 TRBV18 TRBD1 . CASSPDREGYEQYF TGTGCCAGCTCACCGGACAGGGAAGGCTACGAGCAGTACTTC
TRBJ1-5 TRBV6-1 . . CASSVGGFSNQPQHF TGTGCCAGCAGTGTGGGGGGGTTTAGCAATCAGCCCCAGCATTTT
TRBJ1-2 TRBV7-9 TRBD1 . CASTKGGAQGYYGYTF TGTGCCAGCACCAAAGGGGGGGCACAGGGGTACTATGGCTACACCTTC
TRBJ2-4 TRBV7-3 TRBD2 . CASSSQAGGSYIQYF TGTGCCAGCAGCTCACAAGCGGGGGGATCGTACATTCAGTACTTC
TRBJ1-1 TRBV2 . . CASRGDRGNTEAFF TGTGCCAGCAGGGGAGACAGAGGGAACACTGAAGCTTTCTTT
TRBJ1-2 TRBV7-9 . few CASTLWVDYGYTF TGTGCCAGCACCTTATGGGTGGACTATGGCTACACCTTC
TRBJ2-5 TRBV2 TRBD2 . CASSSGTRITETQYF TGTGCCAGCAGTTCCGGGACTAGGATTACAGAGACCCAGTACTTC
TRBJ2-4 TRBV7-9 TRBD1 once CASSGRTGGAKNIQYF TGTGCCAGCAGCGGACGGACAGGGGGAGCCAAAAACATTCAGTACTTC
TRBJ1-1 TRBV7-9 . . CASNNGKKMNTEAFF TGTGCCAGCAATAACGGCAAAAAGATGAACACTGAAGCTTTCTTT
TRBJ2-3 TRBV5-4 TRBD1 . CASSLARTGVTDTQYF TGTGCCAGCAGCCTGGCTAGGACAGGGGTCACAGATACGCAGTATTTT